Below are 3 T cell receptor beta chains sequenced from a single sample in a study of PD-1 blockade in classical Hodgkin lymphoma. The assay was immunoSEQ multiplex PCR, and TCRdb's table has in-frame clones only and misses some. The sample has 40,000 to 65,000 clones; approximately 81% are singletons. All patients experienced relapse after autologous stem cell transplantation, and brentuximab vedotin exposure was variable. This specimen was peripheral blood mononuclear cells (PBMCs), taken at baseline. These receptors all come from a human donor with classical Hodgkin lymphoma.

This chain uses TRBV11-3 with TRBJ2-3, with D possibly TRBD2 on 6 matching bases. Germline values: CDR1 SGHNT, CDR2 YENEEA. This CDR3 has 13 residues. The ends were cut back, 1 base at V and 11 bases at J, with 13 bases in the middle. As DNA, the CDR3 is TGTGCCAGCAGCTTAGCTTGGAGGGATTTGCAGTATTTT. Protein product: CASSLAWRDLQYF.

The chain links TRBV7-9 to TRBJ1-1; D call uncertain. V lost 1 base and J 4 bases, leaving 7 bases between the germline ends. This CDR3 is 13 amino acids long. In germline, CDR1 is SEHNR, CDR2 FQNEAQ (reference sequence). The CDR3 coding sequence is TGTGCCAGCAGCTTAGGCAGCCTCACTGAAGCTTTCTTT. This encodes CASSLGSLTEAFF.

This clone has a single count. V is TRBV11-3 and J is TRBJ1-1, with TRBD1 identical over 9 bases. This CDR3 region has 14 residues. CDR1 SGHNT and CDR2 YENEEA come from the germline V gene. V shed 5 bases, J shed 2 bases, and the junction held 3 bases outside the gene matches. The CDR3 DNA reads as TGTGCCAGCAGCCAGGGACAGGGCAACACTGAAGCTTTCTTT. This sequence encodes CASSQGQGNTEAFF.